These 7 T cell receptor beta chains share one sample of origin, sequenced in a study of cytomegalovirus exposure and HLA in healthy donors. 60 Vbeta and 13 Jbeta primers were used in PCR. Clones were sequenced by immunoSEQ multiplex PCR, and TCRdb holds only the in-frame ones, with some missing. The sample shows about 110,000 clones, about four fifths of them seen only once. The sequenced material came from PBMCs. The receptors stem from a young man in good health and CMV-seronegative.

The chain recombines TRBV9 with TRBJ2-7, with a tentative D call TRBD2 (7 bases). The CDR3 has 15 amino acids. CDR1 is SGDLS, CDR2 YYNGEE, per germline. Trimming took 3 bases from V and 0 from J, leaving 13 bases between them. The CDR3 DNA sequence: TGTGCCAGCAGCGAGGGGGGAGGGGGCTCCTACGAGCAGTACTTC. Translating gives CASSEGGGGSYEQYF. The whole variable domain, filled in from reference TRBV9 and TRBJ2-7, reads DSGVTQTPKHLITATGQRVTLRCSPRSGDLSVYWYQQSLDQGLQFLIQYYNGEERAKGNILERFSAQQFPDLHSELNLSSLELGDSALYFCASSEGGGGSYEQYFGPGTRLTVT.

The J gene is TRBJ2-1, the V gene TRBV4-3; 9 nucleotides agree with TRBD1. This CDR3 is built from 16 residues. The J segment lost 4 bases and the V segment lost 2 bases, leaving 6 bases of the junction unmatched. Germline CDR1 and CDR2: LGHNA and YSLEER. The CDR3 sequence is CASSQSDRGSYNEQFF. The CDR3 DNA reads TGCGCCAGCAGCCAAAGTGACAGGGGGTCTTACAATGAGCAGTTCTTC.

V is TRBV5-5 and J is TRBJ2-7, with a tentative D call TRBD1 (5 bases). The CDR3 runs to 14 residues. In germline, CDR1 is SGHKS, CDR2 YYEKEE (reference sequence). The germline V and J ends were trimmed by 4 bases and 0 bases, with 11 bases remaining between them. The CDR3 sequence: CASSPFDSSYEQYF. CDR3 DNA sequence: TGTGCCAGCAGCCCTTTTGACAGCTCCTACGAGCAGTACTTC.

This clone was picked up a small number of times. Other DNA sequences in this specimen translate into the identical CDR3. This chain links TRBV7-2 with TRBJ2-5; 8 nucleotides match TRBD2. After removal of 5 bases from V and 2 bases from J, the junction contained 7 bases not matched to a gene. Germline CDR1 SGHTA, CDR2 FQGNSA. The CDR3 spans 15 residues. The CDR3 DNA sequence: TGTGCCAGCAGCCTCACTAGCGGAGGTCAAGAGACCCAGTACTTC. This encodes CASSLTSGGQETQYF. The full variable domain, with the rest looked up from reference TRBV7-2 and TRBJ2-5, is GAGVSQSPSNKVTEKGKDVELRCDPISGHTALYWYRQSLGQGLEFLIYFQGNSAPDKSGLPSDRFSAERTGGSVSTLTIQRTQQEDSAVYLCASSLTSGGQETQYFGPGTRLLVL.

DNA for the CDR3: TGCAGCGACAGCTCAGCCCAAGAGACCCAGTACTTC. Its protein product is CSDSSAQETQYF. This chain uses TRBV29-1 with TRBJ2-5, with D unresolved. Germline assignment: CDR1 SQVTM and CDR2 ANQGSEA. The CDR3 spans 12 residues. The V end lost 7 bases, the J end lost 1 base, and 10 bases lay between the germline ends. Together with reference TRBV29-1 and TRBJ2-5, the CDR3 gives the full variable domain: SAVISQKPSRDICQRGTSLTIQCQVDSQVTMMFWYRQQPGQSLTLIATANQGSEATYESGFVIDKFPISRPNLTFSTLTVSNMSPEDSSIYLCSDSSAQETQYFGPGTRLLVL.

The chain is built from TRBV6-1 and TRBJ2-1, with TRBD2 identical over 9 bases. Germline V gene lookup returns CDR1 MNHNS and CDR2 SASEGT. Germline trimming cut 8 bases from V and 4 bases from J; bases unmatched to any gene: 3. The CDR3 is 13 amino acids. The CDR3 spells CASGTSRYNEQFF. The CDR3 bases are TGTGCCAGCGGGACTAGCCGATACAATGAGCAGTTCTTC.

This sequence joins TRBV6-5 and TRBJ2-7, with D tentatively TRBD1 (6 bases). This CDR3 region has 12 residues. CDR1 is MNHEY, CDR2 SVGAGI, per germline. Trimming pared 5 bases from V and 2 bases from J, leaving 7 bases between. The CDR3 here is CASSRTAYEQYF. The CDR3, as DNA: TGTGCCAGCAGTAGGACAGCCTACGAGCAGTACTTC.